This T cell receptor (beta chain) was found in a study of cytomegalovirus exposure and HLA in healthy donors. The PCR made use of 60 Vbeta and 13 Jbeta primers. Profiling relied on immunoSEQ multiplex PCR, and the TCRdb table lists in-frame clones only, not all of them. The table records approximately 100,000 clones, roughly 74% of them present only once. Study-level points and caveats: The study reported that TCR beta sequences accurately predicted HLA-A and HLA-B alleles in most subjects. Overall, roughly 170 TCR beta chains were annotated as cytomegalovirus-associated.

The CDR3 consists of 15 residues. Trimming removed 0 bases from V and 0 bases from J, with 9 bases in between. The germline gives CDR1 GTSNPN, CDR2 SVGIG (reference sequence). A note on this clone: What it binds is unknown.

The chain uses TRBV30 and TRBJ1-3, with D maybe TRBD1 (6 bases). This receptor was identified in a woman between 40 and 50 years old in good health and CMV-seronegative. The sample consisted of PBMCs. For the CDR3, the DNA is TGTGCCTGGAGTGTGGGGGGGCTCTCTGGAAACACCATATATTTT. Encoded protein: CAWSVGGLSGNTIYF. The variable domain in full, with the rest retrieved from reference TRBV30 and TRBJ1-3, is SQTIHQWPATLVQPVGSPLSLECTVEGTSNPNLYWYRQAAGRGLQLLFYSVGIGQISSEVPQNLSASRPQDRQFILSSKKLLLSDSGFYLCAWSVGGLSGNTIYFGEGSWLTVV.